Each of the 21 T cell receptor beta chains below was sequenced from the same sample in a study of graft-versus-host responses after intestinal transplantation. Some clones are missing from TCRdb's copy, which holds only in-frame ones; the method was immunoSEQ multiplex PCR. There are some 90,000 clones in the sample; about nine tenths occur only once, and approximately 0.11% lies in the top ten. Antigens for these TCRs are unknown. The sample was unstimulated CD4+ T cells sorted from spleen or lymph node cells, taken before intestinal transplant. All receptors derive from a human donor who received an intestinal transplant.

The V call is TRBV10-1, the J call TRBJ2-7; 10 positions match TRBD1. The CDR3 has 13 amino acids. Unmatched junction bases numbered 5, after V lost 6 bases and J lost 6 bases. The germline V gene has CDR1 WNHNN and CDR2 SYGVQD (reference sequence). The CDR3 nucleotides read TGCGCCAGCAGCCAACGGACAGGGGGCGAGCAGTACTTC. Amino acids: CASSQRTGGEQYF.

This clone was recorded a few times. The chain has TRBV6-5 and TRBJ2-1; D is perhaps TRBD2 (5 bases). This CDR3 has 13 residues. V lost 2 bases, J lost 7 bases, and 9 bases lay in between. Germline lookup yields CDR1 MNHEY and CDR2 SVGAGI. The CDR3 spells CASSYPGWNEQFF. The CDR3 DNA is TGTGCCAGCAGTTACCCGGGGTGGAATGAGCAGTTCTTC.

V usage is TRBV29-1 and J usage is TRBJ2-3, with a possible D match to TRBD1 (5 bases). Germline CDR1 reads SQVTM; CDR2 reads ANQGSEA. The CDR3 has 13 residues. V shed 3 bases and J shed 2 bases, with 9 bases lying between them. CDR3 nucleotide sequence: TGCAGCGTTGAGGGGCAGTACACAGATACGCAGTATTTT. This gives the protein CSVEGQYTDTQYF.

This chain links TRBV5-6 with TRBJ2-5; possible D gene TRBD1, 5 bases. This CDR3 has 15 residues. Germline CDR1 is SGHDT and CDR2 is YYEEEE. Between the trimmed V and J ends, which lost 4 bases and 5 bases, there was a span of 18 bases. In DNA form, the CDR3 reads TGTGCCAGCAGCCCGACTTTTGACAGCAGGGAGACCCAGTACTTC. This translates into CASSPTFDSRETQYF.

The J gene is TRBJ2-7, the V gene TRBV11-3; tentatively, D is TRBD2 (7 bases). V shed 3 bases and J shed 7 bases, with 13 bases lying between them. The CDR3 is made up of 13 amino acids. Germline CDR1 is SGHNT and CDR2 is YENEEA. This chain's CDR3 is CASSFGGQGEQYF. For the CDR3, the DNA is TGTGCCAGCAGCTTCGGGGGGCAGGGGGAGCAGTACTTC.

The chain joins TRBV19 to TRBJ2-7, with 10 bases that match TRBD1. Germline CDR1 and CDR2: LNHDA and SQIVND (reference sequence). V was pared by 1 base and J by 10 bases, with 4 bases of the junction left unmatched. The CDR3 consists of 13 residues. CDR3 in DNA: TGTGCCAGTAGTATAGCCGGGACAGGGGTTCAGTACTTC. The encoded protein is CASSIAGTGVQYF.

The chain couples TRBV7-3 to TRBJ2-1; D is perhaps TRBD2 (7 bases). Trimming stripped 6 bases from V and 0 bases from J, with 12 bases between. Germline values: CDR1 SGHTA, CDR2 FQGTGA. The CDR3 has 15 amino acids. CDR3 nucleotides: TGTGCCAGCAGTCCTAGGGGGGGCTCCTACAATGAGCAGTTCTTC. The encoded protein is CASSPRGGSYNEQFF.

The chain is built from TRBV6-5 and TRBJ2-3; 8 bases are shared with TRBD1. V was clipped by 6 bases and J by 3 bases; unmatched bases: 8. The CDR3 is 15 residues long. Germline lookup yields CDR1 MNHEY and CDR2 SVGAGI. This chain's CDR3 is CASRPDRVVTDTQYF. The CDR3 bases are TGTGCCAGCAGGCCGGACAGGGTAGTTACAGATACGCAGTATTTT.

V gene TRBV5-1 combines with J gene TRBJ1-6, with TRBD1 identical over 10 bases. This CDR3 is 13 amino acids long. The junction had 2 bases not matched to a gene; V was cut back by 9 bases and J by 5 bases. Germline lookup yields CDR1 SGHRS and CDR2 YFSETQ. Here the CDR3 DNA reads TGCGCCACCGGACAGGGGGATAATTCACCCCTCCACTTT. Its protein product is CATGQGDNSPLHF.

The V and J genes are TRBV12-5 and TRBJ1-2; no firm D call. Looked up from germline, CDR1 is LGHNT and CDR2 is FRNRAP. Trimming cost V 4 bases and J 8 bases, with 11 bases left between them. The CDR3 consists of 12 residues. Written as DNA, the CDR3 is TGTGCTAGTGGTTCCCCTACGGGGGGCTACACCTTC. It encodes CASGSPTGGYTF.

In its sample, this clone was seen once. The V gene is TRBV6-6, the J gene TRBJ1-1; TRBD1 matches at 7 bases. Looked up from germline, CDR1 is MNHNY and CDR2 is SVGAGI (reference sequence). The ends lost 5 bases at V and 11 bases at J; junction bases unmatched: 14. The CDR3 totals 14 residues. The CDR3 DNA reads TGTGCCAGCAGTAGCGGACAGGAGGCCGATCGCGCTTTCTTT. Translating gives CASSSGQEADRAFF.

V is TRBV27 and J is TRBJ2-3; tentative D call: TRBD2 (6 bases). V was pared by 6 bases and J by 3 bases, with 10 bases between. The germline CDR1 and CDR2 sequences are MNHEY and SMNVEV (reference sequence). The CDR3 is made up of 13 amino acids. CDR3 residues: CASRGGPTDTQYF. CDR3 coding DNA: TGTGCCAGCAGGGGGGGACCTACAGATACGCAGTATTTT.

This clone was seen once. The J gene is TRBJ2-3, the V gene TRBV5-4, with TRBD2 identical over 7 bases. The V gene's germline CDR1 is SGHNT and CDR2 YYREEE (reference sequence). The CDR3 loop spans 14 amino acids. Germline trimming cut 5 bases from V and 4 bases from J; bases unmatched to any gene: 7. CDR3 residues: CASSPWTSPDTQYF. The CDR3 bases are TGTGCCAGCAGTCCCTGGACTAGTCCAGATACGCAGTATTTT.

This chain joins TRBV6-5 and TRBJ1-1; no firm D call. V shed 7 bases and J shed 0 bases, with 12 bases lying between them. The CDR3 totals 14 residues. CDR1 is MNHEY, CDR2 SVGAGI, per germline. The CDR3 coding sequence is TGTGCCAGCACCGCGACAAGGATGAACACTGAAGCTTTCTTT. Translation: CASTATRMNTEAFF.

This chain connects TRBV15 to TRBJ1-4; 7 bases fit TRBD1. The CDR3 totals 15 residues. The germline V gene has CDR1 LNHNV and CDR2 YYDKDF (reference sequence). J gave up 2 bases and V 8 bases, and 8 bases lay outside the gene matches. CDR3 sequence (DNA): TGTGCCACCTGCCAGACAGGGTCTACTAATGAAAAACTGTTTTTT. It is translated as CATCQTGSTNEKLFF. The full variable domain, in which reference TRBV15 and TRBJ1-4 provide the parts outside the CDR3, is DAMVIQNPRYQVTQFGKPVTLSCSQTLNHNVMYWYQQKSSQAPKLLFHYYDKDFNNEADTPDNFQSRRPNTSFCFLDIRSPGLGDTAMYLCATCQTGSTNEKLFFGSGTQLSVL.

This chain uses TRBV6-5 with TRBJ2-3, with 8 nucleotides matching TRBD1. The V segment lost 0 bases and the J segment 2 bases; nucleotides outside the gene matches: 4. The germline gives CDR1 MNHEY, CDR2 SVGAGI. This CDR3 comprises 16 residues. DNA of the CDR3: TGTGCCAGCAGTTACTCAGGGACAGGCCTCACAGATACGCAGTATTTT. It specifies CASSYSGTGLTDTQYF.

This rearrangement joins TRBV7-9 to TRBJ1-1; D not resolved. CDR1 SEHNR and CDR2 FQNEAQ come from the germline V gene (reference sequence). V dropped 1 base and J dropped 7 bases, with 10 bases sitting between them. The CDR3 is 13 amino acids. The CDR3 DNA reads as TGTGCCAGCAGCTTAGGGGGTGCGGGTGAAGCTTTCTTT. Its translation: CASSLGGAGEAFF.

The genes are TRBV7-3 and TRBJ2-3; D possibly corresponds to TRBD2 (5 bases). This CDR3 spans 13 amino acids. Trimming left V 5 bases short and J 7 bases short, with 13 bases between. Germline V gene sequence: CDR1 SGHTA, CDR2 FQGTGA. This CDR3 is CASSQLPGNTQYF. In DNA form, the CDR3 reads TGTGCCAGCAGCCAACTCCCGGGAAATACGCAGTATTTT. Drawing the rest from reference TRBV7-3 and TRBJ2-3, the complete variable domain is GAGVSQTPSNKVTEKGKYVELRCDPISGHTALYWYRQSLGQGPEFLIYFQGTGAADDSGLPNDRFFAVRPEGSVSTLKIQRTERGDSAVYLCASSQLPGNTQYFGPGTRLTVL.

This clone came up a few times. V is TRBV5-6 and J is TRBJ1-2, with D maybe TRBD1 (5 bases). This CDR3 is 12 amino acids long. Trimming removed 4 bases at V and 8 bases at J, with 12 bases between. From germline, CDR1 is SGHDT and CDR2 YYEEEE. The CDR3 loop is CASSIDSGGYTF. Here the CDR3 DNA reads TGTGCCAGCAGCATCGACAGCGGGGGCTACACCTTC.

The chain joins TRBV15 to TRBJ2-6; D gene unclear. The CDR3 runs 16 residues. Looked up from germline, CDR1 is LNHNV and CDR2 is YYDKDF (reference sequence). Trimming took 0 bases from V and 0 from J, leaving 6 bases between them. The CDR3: CATSRDTVSGANVLTF. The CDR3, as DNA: TGTGCCACCAGCAGAGATACGGTCTCTGGGGCCAACGTCCTGACTTTC.

CDR3 in amino acids: CASSDSVRQGTDTQYF. The DNA of the CDR3 is TGTGCCAGCAGTGATTCTGTTCGGCAGGGCACAGATACGCAGTATTTT. The chain combines TRBV2 with TRBJ2-3; D is uncertain. Germline CDR1 is SNHLY and CDR2 is FYNNEI. CDR3 length: 16 residues. Deletions cut 3 bases from V and 1 base from J, with 14 bases between.